The present entry profiles one T cell receptor (beta chain) with its context. It has no known antigen specificity. No much larger clonotype is one base removed from it; base qualities were not supplied. Libraries of naive CD8 T cells were built from approximately 20,000 to 980,000 sorted cells, with 10%, 30% or 50% of the purified RNA used. Naive CD8 T cells were FACS-sorted as CD8+CD4-CCR7+CD45RA+ on a BD FACSAria II into RLT Plus buffer. To test detection sensitivity, Jurkat RNA equal to 10 or so TCR copies was added to samples of about 19,000-1,100,000 naive CD8 T cells. Enrichment of CD8 T cells was done with RosetteSep CD8+ T Cell Enrichment Cocktail plus Ficoll-Paque, and ACK red cell lysis came afterward. The data belong to a study of molecular identifiers for immune sequencing clone quantification (dated by TCRdb to the late 2010s). Broadly, across the study: For a replicate experiment, RNA from about 20,000 or 100,000 naive CD8 T cells was divided into five aliquots, of which four were sequenced. This methods study used CD8 T cells to benchmark TCR RNA copy counting and molecular-identifier clustering-based TCR repertoire sequencing (MIDCIRS). Overall study outcomes, separate from this receptor: Identical TCR molecules sharing a barcode could cause highly expanded clone sizes to be underestimated. Around 2.8 recovered TCR RNA copies per cell were obtained by modeling, versus about ten by digital PCR, implying a capture efficiency of approximately 27%. Even against a background of 800,000 to 1,000,000 naive CD8 T cells, spiked-in Jurkat TCR RNA amounting to a single cell's worth was reported to be detectable. Naive libraries contained spiked-in Jurkat TCR RNA (around eleven copies' worth), which is not part of the donor repertoire. When barcode sub-clustering was omitted, TCR diversity was inflated by chimeric consensus sequences, with chimeras reaching as high as 47%. In CMV-specific effector cells, over 99% of molecules were held by clones above 20 RNA copies, whereas under 1% of molecules were held by such clones in naive cells.

Library generation was performed with PCR. The sample was run on an Illumina HiSeq 4000. Bulk TCR libraries were made following a previously described method, with the TCR primers given in Table S5. Total RNA was purified with the Qiagen AllPrep DNA/RNA kit. Before analysis, reads from multiple sequencing runs of one library were combined. Turning to the authors' computational methods: Reads were retained only if an exact TCR constant sequence was present, and the retained reads were trimmed to 150 nt and grouped according to their 12-nt molecular barcodes. Reads in each barcode group were sub-clustered using a 15% Levenshtein threshold, and a quality-weighted consensus sequence was built for each RNA molecule. Non-functional sequences were removed, as were lower-count sequences one edit away from another. Barcode sub-clusters with fewer than 20% of the maximum read count were removed, based on fitting two negative binomial distributions. TCRdb cleaned the public reads at Q25 with fastp, built clones with MiXCR and kept in-frame beta chains. Each entry merges the rows of one CDR3 protein and shows their most common DNA and genes. The V and J calls and clone size come from TCRdb's table, not from the authors' own analysis. The sample data list over 8,000 distinct CDR3 sequences, and approximately 19% of these were observed just once. The ten largest clones add up to around 1.8% of the sample.

From a lookup of the germline V gene, CDR1 and CDR2 are LGHNA and YNFKEQ. Measured from the cysteine to the phenylalanine, the CDR3 is 17 residues long. The sequence is cut down to CDR3 DNA, 51 bases in frame from base 1. Deletion took 0 bases off V and 1 base off J, with a span of 10 bases between the germline ends. The V gene is TRBV4-2 and the J gene is TRBJ2-6; the D call is possibly TRBD1 or TRBD2, each sharing 5 bases. The TCR originated in a human donor in good health. Some libraries in this study had Jurkat cell RNA spiked in. The sequenced sample was naive CD8+ T cells from blood, with Jurkat cell RNA spiked in. The meaning of the sample's cell subset or site label: FACS-sorted CD8+CD4-CCR7+CD45RA+ naive T cells. This receptor has the CDR3 CASSQEHGASGANVLTF. The sequenced DNA is TGTGCCAGCAGCCAAGAGCACGGGGCATCTGGGGCCAACGTCCTGACTTTC.